The 8 T cell receptor beta chains presented below share a single source sample, sequenced in a study of T cell responses to AZD1222 COVID-19 vaccine. Clones were sequenced by immunoSEQ multiplex PCR, and TCRdb holds only the in-frame ones, with some missing. Of approximately 110,000 clones listed, around 90% are singletons. The source was peripheral blood, collected 28 days after the second AZD1222 dose. The receptors originated from an adult who received the AZD1222 COVID-19 vaccine.

V usage is TRBV27 and J usage is TRBJ1-5, with no clear D. Trimming pared 3 bases from V and 3 bases from J, leaving 9 bases between. This CDR3 spans 14 amino acids. CDR1 is MNHEY, CDR2 SMNVEV, per germline (reference sequence). The CDR3 here is CASSFGRHNQPQHF. The CDR3 nucleotides are TGTGCCAGCAGTTTCGGCCGGCACAATCAGCCCCAGCATTTT.

CDR3 in amino acids: CASSPRTANQETQYF. Written as DNA, the CDR3 is TGTGCCAGCTCACCTCGGACAGCAAACCAAGAGACCCAGTACTTC. The rearrangement uses TRBV18 and TRBJ2-5; D may be TRBD1 (6 bases). This CDR3 is 15 amino acids long. Trimming stripped 3 bases from V and 0 bases from J, with 11 bases between. Germline CDR1 KGHSH, CDR2 LQKENI.

The chain has TRBV7-9 and TRBJ2-2, with 7 bases identical to TRBD2. The V segment lost 6 bases and the J segment 7 bases; nucleotides outside the gene matches: 11. This CDR3 contains 15 residues. Germline CDR1 and CDR2: SEHNR and FQNEAQ (reference sequence). In DNA, the CDR3 is TGTGCCAGCAGACGGACTAGGGTAACAGTCGGGGAGCTGTTTTTT. Encoded protein: CASRRTRVTVGELFF.

This sequence joins TRBV14 and TRBJ1-2; D is uncertain. The ends were cut back, 4 bases at V and 8 bases at J, with 17 bases in the middle. The CDR3 runs to 14 residues. Germline lookup yields CDR1 SGHDN and CDR2 FVKESK. The CDR3 DNA reads TGTGCCAGCAGCCTAAAAGCTGGCGGGAGCGGCTACACCTTC. It translates to CASSLKAGGSGYTF.

The gene calls are TRBV7-5 and TRBJ1-2; TRBD1 reflects the table's D call only, with no check against the DNA. TRBV7-5 constitutes a pseudogene. This CDR3 is built from 15 residues. The CDR3, as DNA: TGTGCCAGAAGCTTCCGGACAGCAAACCACTATGGCTACACCTTC. Translation: CARSFRTANHYGYTF.

This clone was counted once. The rearrangement joins TRBV14 to TRBJ2-7, with D unresolved. The germline V gene encodes CDR1 SGHDN and CDR2 FVKESK. The CDR3 runs to 11 residues. With 1 base removed from V and 4 bases from J, the gap between germline ends came to 2 bases. CDR3 amino acids: CASSQAYEQYF. CDR3 in DNA: TGTGCCAGCAGCCAAGCGTACGAGCAGTACTTC.

This chain uses TRBV2 with TRBJ2-5, with a tentative D call TRBD1 (5 bases). Germline CDR1 and CDR2: SNHLY and FYNNEI. Trimming stripped 1 base from V and 1 base from J, with 10 bases between. The CDR3 runs 15 residues. As DNA, the CDR3 is TGTGCCAGCAGTGAAGGCTTGACAGTCCAAGAGACCCAGTACTTC. Protein sequence: CASSEGLTVQETQYF.

The chain uses TRBV11-2 and TRBJ2-7; 9 bases agree with TRBD1. This CDR3 spans 15 amino acids. Germline CDR1 reads SGHAT; CDR2 reads FQNNGV. V was pared by 5 bases and J by 1 base, with 6 bases of the junction left unmatched. Here the CDR3 DNA reads TGTGCCAGCAGCACAAGGACAGGGGCATCCTACGAGCAGTACTTC. Translation gives CASSTRTGASYEQYF.